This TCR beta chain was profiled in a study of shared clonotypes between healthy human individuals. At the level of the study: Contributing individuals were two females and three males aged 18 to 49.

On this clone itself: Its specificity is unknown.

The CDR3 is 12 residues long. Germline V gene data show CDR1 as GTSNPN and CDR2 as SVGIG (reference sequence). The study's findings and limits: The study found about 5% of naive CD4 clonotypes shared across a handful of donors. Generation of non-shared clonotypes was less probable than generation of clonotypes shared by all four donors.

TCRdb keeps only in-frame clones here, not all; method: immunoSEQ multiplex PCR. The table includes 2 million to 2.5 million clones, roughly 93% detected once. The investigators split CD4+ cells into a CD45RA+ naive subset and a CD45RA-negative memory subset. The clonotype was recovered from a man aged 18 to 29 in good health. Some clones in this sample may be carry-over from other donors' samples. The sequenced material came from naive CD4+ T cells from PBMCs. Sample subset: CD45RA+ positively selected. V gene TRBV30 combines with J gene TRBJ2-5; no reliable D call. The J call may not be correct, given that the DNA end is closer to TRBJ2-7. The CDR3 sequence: CAWSSAIYEQYF. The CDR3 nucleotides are TGTGCCTGGAGTAGCGCCATCTACGAGCAGTACTTC.